This T cell receptor beta chain is drawn from a study of cytomegalovirus exposure and HLA in healthy donors. PCR involved 60 Vbeta and 13 Jbeta primers. Some clones are missing from TCRdb's copy, which holds only in-frame ones; the method was immunoSEQ multiplex PCR. Of 150,000 to 200,000 clones in the sample, around three quarters were seen once. To note about this clone: The antigen remains unidentified.

Study-wide points: TCR beta chains numbering 164 were designated cytomegalovirus-associated. It was reported that the classifier diagnosed cytomegalovirus status with high specificity and sensitivity in both the original and validation cohorts. There were reportedly fewer N-insertions in an Asian-associated ancestry cluster than the approximately 700-donor mean, in a later analysis. In all likelihood, a cluster of highly shared sequence variants was a sequencing artifact.

This CDR3 is built from 17 residues. Losses at the gene ends were 3 bases for V and 7 bases for J; bases not matched to a gene: 15. Germline V CDR1 and CDR2: SGDLS, YYNGEE. The chain combines TRBV9 with TRBJ2-3; TRBD1 matches at 9 bases. This receptor was identified in a man in his forties or fifties in good health and CMV-seropositive. The sample consisted of PBMCs. The DNA for the CDR3 is TGTGCCAGCAGCGCTCCGGGACAGGGCGGCAGATCCAATACGCAGTATTTT. This sequence encodes CASSAPGQGGRSNTQYF.